The 30 T cell receptor beta chains reported below all come from one sample, sequenced in a study of CD8 T cells in Susac syndrome. An amount of RNA that ranged from roughly 0.45 to 1 ug was reverse transcribed with random hexamers. MiXCR, run by TCRdb on the immunoSEQ multiplex PCR reads, gives a single entry per CDR3 protein. The profile covers fewer than 70,000 distinct CDR3 sequences, with about 95% appearing a single time and 0.2% to 0.3% taken by the ten largest. The specimen was CD8+ T cells from PBMCs. All receptors derive from a human donor in good health.

V and J are TRBV6-5 and TRBJ1-1; D might be TRBD1 (6 bases). CDR1 and CDR2 from the germline V gene are MNHEY and SVGAGI. V shed 7 bases and J shed 0 bases, with 12 bases lying between them. There are 14 residues in the CDR3. Here the CDR3 reads CASTIQGLNTEAFF. The CDR3 DNA is TGTGCCAGCACCATACAGGGACTGAACACTGAAGCTTTCTTT.

The chain joins TRBV29-1 to TRBJ2-5, with TRBD2 identical over 13 bases. From germline, CDR1 is SQVTM and CDR2 ANQGSEA. There are 19 residues in the CDR3. The V gene end was trimmed by 3 bases and the J gene end by 2 bases; junction bases not matched to a gene: 15. The CDR3 coding sequence is TGCAGCGTTGATGGAGGATGGGCGACTAGCGGGGGGAAACAAGAGACCCAGTACTTC. Translating it yields CSVDGGWATSGGKQETQYF. The full variable domain, in which reference TRBV29-1 and TRBJ2-5 provide the parts outside the CDR3, is SAVISQKPSRDICQRGTSLTIQCQVDSQVTMMFWYRQQPGQSLTLIATANQGSEATYESGFVIDKFPISRPNLTFSTLTVSNMSPEDSSIYLCSVDGGWATSGGKQETQYFGPGTRLLVL.

The chain recombines TRBV5-1 with TRBJ1-6; no clear D gene. This CDR3 is built from 18 residues. The germline CDR1 and CDR2 sequences are SGHRS and YFSETQ. The V end lost 2 bases, the J end lost 0 bases, and 15 bases lay between the germline ends. The CDR3 loop is CASSFGITESSYNSPLHF. The CDR3 DNA sequence: TGCGCCAGCAGCTTTGGTATAACCGAGAGCTCCTATAATTCACCCCTCCACTTT. The full variable domain, rest sourced from reference TRBV5-1 and TRBJ1-6, is KAGVTQTPRYLIKTRGQQVTLSCSPISGHRSVSWYQQTPGQGLQFLFEYFSETQRNKGNFPGRFSGRQFSNSRSEMNVSTLELGDSALYLCASSFGITESSYNSPLHFGNGTRLTVT.

The genes are TRBV7-9 and TRBJ2-7; perhaps D is TRBD1 or TRBD2 (5 bases each). Trimming took off 1 base at V and 7 bases at J, with 14 bases between the two ends. CDR3 length: 14 residues. In germline, CDR1 is SEHNR, CDR2 FQNEAQ (reference sequence). DNA for the CDR3: TGTGCCAGCAGCTTAGAGGGGATCTCGGGGGAGCAGTACTTC. This gives the protein CASSLEGISGEQYF.

This clonotype was observed a few times. The gene calls are TRBV7-2 and TRBJ2-7; 9 positions match TRBD2. V shed 3 bases, J shed 4 bases, and the junction held 4 bases outside the gene matches. The CDR3 is 14 amino acids. Germline-derived CDR1 and CDR2 are SGHTA and FQGNSA. As DNA, the CDR3 is TGTGCCAGCAGCTTGCGGAGCGGGGGGTACGAGCAGTACGTC. Its protein is CASSLRSGGYEQYV.

This clonotype was counted a single time. The chain carries TRBV11-2 and TRBJ2-7; 9 nucleotides line up with TRBD1. Trimming cost V 6 bases and J 2 bases; bases outside gene matches: 8. Germline values: CDR1 SGHAT, CDR2 FQNNGV. There are 15 residues in the CDR3. As DNA, the CDR3 is TGTGCCAGCAGTTCTGAAGGACAGGGGACCTACGAGCAGTACTTC. This codes for CASSSEGQGTYEQYF.

V and J are TRBV7-9 and TRBJ1-1; D gene unclear. V gave up 4 bases and J gave up 0 bases, with 6 bases separating them. Germline CDR1 reads SEHNR; CDR2 reads FQNEAQ (reference sequence). The CDR3 runs 13 residues. CDR3 nucleotide sequence: TGTGCCAGCAGCTACCCGGTGAACACTGAAGCTTTCTTT. This codes for CASSYPVNTEAFF.

The chain combines TRBV9 with TRBJ2-5; possible D gene TRBD2, 5 bases. V was trimmed by 3 bases and J by 1 base, leaving 16 bases between them. The CDR3 loop spans 16 amino acids. Germline assignment: CDR1 SGDLS and CDR2 YYNGEE. The CDR3 loop reads CASSGQSALVQETQYF. The CDR3 nucleotides are TGTGCCAGCAGCGGGCAGTCGGCACTAGTCCAAGAGACCCAGTACTTC.

The rearrangement uses TRBV29-1 and TRBJ1-1; no reliable D call. Trimming pared 3 bases from V and 4 bases from J, leaving 15 bases between. This CDR3 contains 14 residues. CDR1 SQVTM and CDR2 ANQGSEA come from the germline V gene. This chain's CDR3 is CSVDLGDFFTEAFF. The CDR3 bases are TGCAGCGTTGATTTAGGCGATTTTTTCACTGAAGCTTTCTTT.

V gene TRBV6-2 or TRBV6-3 combines with J gene TRBJ2-1; 7 bases agree with TRBD1. With V trimmed by 4 bases and J by 3 bases, 18 bases remained unmatched. Per germline, CDR1 MNHEY and CDR2 SVGEGT. CDR3 size: 19 residues. CDR3 protein: CASSFNLDPRHRGYNEQFF. CDR3 coding DNA: TGTGCCAGCAGTTTTAATTTGGATCCACGGCACAGGGGCTACAATGAGCAGTTCTTC.

The rearrangement joins TRBV7-9 to TRBJ1-1; no firm D call. CDR1 is SEHNR and CDR2 is FQNEAQ in the germline V gene (reference sequence). V was cut by 5 bases and J by 5 bases, with 6 bases left in between. This CDR3 comprises 11 residues. As DNA, the CDR3 is TGTGCCAGCAGCGCAGGAACTGAAGCTTTCTTT. It yields the protein CASSAGTEAFF.

V usage is TRBV12-3 or TRBV12-4 and J usage is TRBJ1-5, with D possibly being TRBD1 (5 bases). The CDR3 length is 14 residues. V was cut by 0 bases and J by 7 bases, with 10 bases left in between. For the CDR3, the DNA is TGTGCCAGCAGTTTAGCGCAGGGTCGCCAGCCCCAGCATTTT. Amino acids: CASSLAQGRQPQHF.

The rearrangement links TRBV5-1 to TRBJ2-3; no clear D gene. The CDR3 is made up of 12 amino acids. Germline CDR1 reads SGHRS; CDR2 reads YFSETQ. V was trimmed by 4 bases and J by 2 bases, leaving 5 bases between them. The DNA for the CDR3 is TGCGCCAGCAGCGAGAACACAGATACGCAGTATTTT. Amino acid sequence: CASSENTDTQYF.

This chain joins TRBV7-2 and TRBJ2-5; TRBD2 agrees at 7 bases. The germline V gene encodes CDR1 SGHTA and CDR2 FQGNSA. The trim removed 0 bases at V and 2 bases at J, leaving 9 bases unmatched. There are 17 residues in the CDR3. CDR3 in amino acids: CASSLAIRRTRQETQYF. CDR3 sequence (DNA): TGTGCCAGCAGCTTAGCGATTCGCAGGACTAGACAAGAGACCCAGTACTTC.

V gene TRBV9 combines with J gene TRBJ2-5; 11 nucleotides agree with TRBD2. The CDR3 spans 14 residues. J lost 3 bases, V lost 3 bases, and 1 base had no gene match. The germline CDR1 and CDR2 sequences are SGDLS and YYNGEE. CDR3 in amino acids: CASSGGLAEETQYF. The CDR3, as DNA: TGTGCCAGCAGCGGGGGACTAGCGGAAGAGACCCAGTACTTC.

This clonotype was counted once. This chain uses TRBV7-9 with TRBJ2-7; maybe TRBD1 (6 bases). This CDR3 spans 13 amino acids. V gave up 3 bases and J gave up 4 bases, with 10 bases separating them. Germline CDR1 reads SEHNR; CDR2 reads FQNEAQ (reference sequence). The CDR3 spells CASSFPRGYEQYF. The CDR3 DNA reads as TGTGCCAGCAGCTTCCCCAGGGGTTACGAGCAGTACTTC. Looking up the rest from reference TRBV7-9 and TRBJ2-7 gives the full variable domain: DTGVSQNPRHKITKRGQNVTFRCDPISEHNRLYWYRQTLGQGPEFLTYFQNEAQLEKSRLLSDRFSAERPKGSFSTLEIQRTEQGDSAMYLCASSFPRGYEQYFGPGTRLTVT.

DNA of the CDR3: TGCAGCGTTGAAGGCGTAGAGGGACAGGGGCCCTACGAGCAGTACTTC. Its translation is CSVEGVEGQGPYEQYF. The rearrangement uses TRBV29-1 and TRBJ2-7; 10 bases align to TRBD1. Losses at the gene ends were 1 base for V and 2 bases for J; bases not matched to a gene: 8. The CDR3 is 16 amino acids. CDR1 is SQVTM, CDR2 ANQGSEA, per germline.

The chain has TRBV6-1 and TRBJ1-5, with TRBD1 as a possible D gene (5 bases). CDR1 is MNHNS and CDR2 is SASEGT in the germline V gene. V was cut by 1 base and J by 5 bases, with 12 bases left in between. CDR3 length: 15 residues. The CDR3 reads CASSEVSRVDQPQHF. The CDR3, as DNA: TGTGCCAGCAGTGAAGTCTCCAGGGTCGATCAGCCCCAGCATTTT.

The CDR3 spells CAKSGDGYTGELFF. CDR3 nucleotides: TGTGCTAAGTCGGGGGATGGGTACACCGGGGAGCTGTTTTTT. The V and J genes are TRBV2 and TRBJ2-2, with D maybe TRBD2 (6 bases). Germline CDR1 SNHLY, CDR2 FYNNEI. The CDR3 totals 14 residues. Full variable domain (rest looked up from reference TRBV2 and TRBJ2-2): EPEVTQTPSHQVTQMGQEVILRCVPISNHLYFYWYRQILGQKVEFLVSFYNNEISEKSEIFDDQFSVERPDGSNFTLKIRSTKLEDSAMYFCAKSGDGYTGELFFGEGSRLTVL.

This sequence joins TRBV4-1 and TRBJ2-2; tentatively, D is TRBD2 (6 bases). The germline V gene has CDR1 MGHRA and CDR2 YSYEKL. The ends were cut back, 3 bases at V and 7 bases at J, with 12 bases in the middle. The CDR3 contains 14 residues. The CDR3 DNA is TGCGCCAGCAGCCATTCGGGGGATATCGGGGAGCTGTTTTTT. Translated: CASSHSGDIGELFF.

The rearrangement links TRBV24-1 to TRBJ2-5; 12 positions agree with TRBD1. The ends lost 5 bases at V and 5 bases at J; junction bases unmatched: 8. Germline V gene sequence: CDR1 KGHDR, CDR2 SFDVKD. This CDR3 has 16 amino acids. CDR3 nucleotide sequence: TGTGCCACCAGTGGTGGGGGACAGGGGGCATGGGAGACCCAGTACTTC. Translation: CATSGGGQGAWETQYF.

The chain is built from TRBV9 and TRBJ2-3; a weak D match, TRBD1 (5 bases). Trimming cost V 1 base and J 4 bases, with 10 bases left between them. This CDR3 has 14 residues. Germline V gene data show CDR1 as SGDLS and CDR2 as YYNGEE. The CDR3, as DNA: TGTGCCAGCAGCGTATCTTGGGGCGCAGATACGCAGTATTTT. Residues: CASSVSWGADTQYF.

This clonotype was detected only once. This chain connects TRBV4-1 to TRBJ2-4; TRBD2 might be the D (5 bases). The CDR3 is made up of 14 amino acids. V lost 0 bases and J lost 6, with 9 bases in between. Per germline, CDR1 MGHRA and CDR2 YSYEKL. The CDR3 protein is CASSQDPGINIQYF. CDR3 DNA: TGCGCCAGCAGCCAAGACCCCGGGATAAACATTCAGTACTTC.

The V and J genes are TRBV27 and TRBJ2-3; no firm D call. V lost 5 bases, J lost 3 bases, and 15 bases lay in between. CDR3 length: 15 amino acids. Germline values: CDR1 MNHEY, CDR2 SMNVEV (reference sequence). The CDR3 region is CASSRLAILTDTQYF. The DNA for the CDR3 is TGTGCCAGCAGTCGACTCGCGATTCTAACAGATACGCAGTATTTT.

This chain joins TRBV4-1 and TRBJ2-3, with D possibly matching TRBD2 (7 bases). The germline CDR1 and CDR2 sequences are MGHRA and YSYEKL. V lost 3 bases, J lost 2 bases, and 18 bases lay in between. The CDR3 runs to 17 residues. The CDR3 loop reads CASSHPLGGGSTDTQYF. The CDR3 nucleotides are TGCGCCAGCAGCCACCCCCTCGGCGGGGGCTCCACAGATACGCAGTATTTT.

The chain has TRBV7-9 and TRBJ2-1; 9 positions agree with TRBD2. The V segment lost 5 bases and the J segment 9 bases; nucleotides outside the gene matches: 14. CDR3 length: 16 amino acids. CDR1 is SEHNR, CDR2 FQNEAQ, per germline (reference sequence). CDR3 loop: CASSPPGAGGIGEQFF. In DNA, the CDR3 is TGTGCCAGCAGCCCCCCGGGAGCGGGGGGTATCGGTGAGCAGTTCTTC.

This clonotype has just one count. The chain carries TRBV7-9 and TRBJ1-2; 8 positions match TRBD1. With V trimmed by 2 bases and J by 7 bases, 3 bases remained unmatched. Germline-derived CDR1 and CDR2 are SEHNR and FQNEAQ (reference sequence). The CDR3 contains 13 residues. The CDR3 spells CASSLQDRGGYTF. DNA of the CDR3: TGTGCCAGCAGCTTACAAGACAGGGGTGGCTACACCTTC. Complete variable domain (other parts from reference TRBV7-9 and TRBJ1-2): DTGVSQNPRHKITKRGQNVTFRCDPISEHNRLYWYRQTLGQGPEFLTYFQNEAQLEKSRLLSDRFSAERPKGSFSTLEIQRTEQGDSAMYLCASSLQDRGGYTFGSGTRLTVV.

The chain links TRBV27 to TRBJ2-5; D not certain. Trimming shortened V by 4 bases and J by 4 bases, and 7 bases separated the two germline ends. CDR1 and CDR2 (germline): MNHEY, SMNVEV (reference sequence). CDR3 size: 12 residues. The CDR3 bases are TGTGCCAGCAGTTCCCTAAGAGAGACCCAGTACTTC. Its protein product is CASSSLRETQYF.

The rearrangement links TRBV28 to TRBJ1-1; 8 bases align to TRBD1. The junction had 4 bases not matched to a gene; V was cut back by 6 bases and J by 4 bases. Germline lookup yields CDR1 MDHEN and CDR2 SYDVKM. CDR3 length equals 13 residues. The CDR3 bases are TGTGCCAGCAGGTCCACAGGGGGCACTGAAGCTTTCTTT. Its protein product is CASRSTGGTEAFF.

This chain joins TRBV25-1 and TRBJ1-2, with unresolved D. The V end was cut by 3 bases, the J end by 8 bases, with 13 bases between. Germline CDR1 MGHDK, CDR2 SYGVNS. This CDR3 comprises 13 residues. CDR3 sequence (DNA): TGTGCCAGCAGTGATTGGGCCCAATGGGGCTACACCTTC. Translated: CASSDWAQWGYTF.